These 5 T cell receptor beta chains share one sample of origin, sequenced in a study of shared clonotypes between healthy human individuals. Clones were read by immunoSEQ multiplex PCR, and TCRdb kept only the in-frame ones, dropping some. The table lists approximately 2.5 million clones, over 85% of them singletons. The material sequenced was naive CD4+ T cells from PBMCs. Subset here: CD45RA+ positively selected. Receptors originate from a man aged 18-30 years in good health. Some clones in this sample may be carry-over from other donors' samples.

The chain carries TRBV5-1 and TRBJ2-5, with 10 nucleotides matching TRBD2. CDR3 length: 17 amino acids. The germline gives CDR1 SGHRS, CDR2 YFSETQ. The junction had 10 bases not matched to a gene; V was cut back by 0 bases and J by 5 bases. The CDR3: CASSLAYGLAGVETQYF. The CDR3, as DNA: TGCGCCAGCAGCTTGGCTTATGGGCTAGCGGGAGTGGAGACCCAGTACTTC.

This sequence joins TRBV6-1 and TRBJ2-3; TRBD1 is a possible D gene (6 bases). The CDR3 has 14 residues. The germline gives CDR1 MNHNS, CDR2 SASEGT. V lost 2 bases to trimming and J lost 7 bases, with 13 bases between them. CDR3 DNA sequence: TGTGCCAGCAGTGAACCGTCAGGGACAAATACGCAGTATTTT. It codes for CASSEPSGTNTQYF.

V gene TRBV11-3 combines with J gene TRBJ2-1, with 12 bases matching TRBD2. The germline V gene encodes CDR1 SGHNT and CDR2 YENEEA. V dropped 5 bases and J dropped 3; count of bases not matched to a gene: 2. This CDR3 region has 15 residues. The CDR3 coding sequence is TGTGCCAGCAGCGCGGGACTAGCGGGCTACAATGAGCAGTTCTTC. Translating gives CASSAGLAGYNEQFF.

J is TRBJ2-7 and V is TRBV18; 9 positions agree with TRBD1. Per the germline V gene, CDR1 is KGHSH and CDR2 is LQKENI. After removal of 4 bases from V and 2 bases from J, the junction contained 6 bases not matched to a gene. This CDR3 is 15 amino acids long. The CDR3 DNA is TGTGCCAGCTCACTGCCGGGACAGGGAGCCTACGAGCAGTACTTC. Translating it yields CASSLPGQGAYEQYF.

This chain links TRBV30 with TRBJ2-7; 7 bases fit TRBD1. Germline CDR1 GTSNPN, CDR2 SVGIG (reference sequence). The CDR3 contains 14 residues. V shed 3 bases, J shed 2 bases, and the junction held 7 bases outside the gene matches. The CDR3 DNA sequence: TGTGCCTGGAGCCGTACGACAGGGCCCTACGAGCAGTACTTC. This encodes CAWSRTTGPYEQYF.